The 11 T cell receptor beta chains listed next were all sequenced from one sample in a study of blood T cell repertoires in COVID-19 (dated by TCRdb to 2020 to 2021). Library prep was done by the immunoSEQ multiplex PCR assay. TCRdb obtained this table from immuneACCESS and retained in-frame rearrangements with V and J assigned. These tables miss some clones; where compared with another copy, unresolved V genes account for less than half of the shortfall, and the remainder is unexplained. Recorded for this sample are 90,000 to 150,000 clones; approximately 83% of them occurred a single time. 9.5% to 13% of the sample comes from the top ten. The material sequenced was peripheral blood. These receptors all come from a man older than 75 with acute or convalescent COVID-19.

The rearrangement links TRBV5-1 to TRBJ2-3; no clear D gene. The CDR3 contains 15 residues. The germline V and J ends were trimmed by 0 bases and 0 bases, with 8 bases remaining between them. Germline V CDR1 and CDR2: SGHRS, YFSETQ. CDR3 coding DNA: TGCGCCAGCAGCTTGGGCGGATCTAGCACAGATACGCAGTATTTT. Its translation: CASSLGGSSTDTQYF.

The chain is built from TRBV7-2 and TRBJ2-4; 10 positions agree with TRBD1. The CDR3 is 15 residues long. The V gene end was trimmed by 6 bases and the J gene end by 8 bases; junction bases not matched to a gene: 10. The germline V gene has CDR1 SGHTA and CDR2 FQGNSA. The DNA of the CDR3 is TGTGCCAGCAGTTTGACCCGACAGGGGGCGGACATTCAGTACTTC. This gives the protein CASSLTRQGADIQYF. The full variable domain, completed using reference TRBV7-2 and TRBJ2-4, is GAGVSQSPSNKVTEKGKDVELRCDPISGHTALYWYRQSLGQGLEFLIYFQGNSAPDKSGLPSDRFSAERTGGSVSTLTIQRTQQEDSAVYLCASSLTRQGADIQYFGAGTRLSVL.

This sequence joins TRBV6-6 and TRBJ2-5, with 7 bases aligning to TRBD1. Germline CDR1 is MNHNY and CDR2 is SVGAGI (reference sequence). The CDR3 is 16 amino acids. Losses at the gene ends were 5 bases for V and 5 bases for J; bases not matched to a gene: 14. The CDR3 spells CASSLSTGPSFETQYF. The CDR3 DNA follows: TGTGCCAGCAGTCTCTCGACAGGGCCCTCCTTCGAGACCCAGTACTTC.

J is TRBJ2-5 and V is TRBV29-1; TRBD1 matches at 10 bases. The CDR3 runs 14 residues. Germline CDR1 is SQVTM and CDR2 is ANQGSEA. With 4 bases clipped from V and 5 bases from J, the junction kept 7 bases outside the gene matches. The CDR3 region is CSVGGTGEWETQYF. The CDR3 DNA sequence: TGCAGCGTTGGAGGGACAGGGGAGTGGGAGACCCAGTACTTC.

This chain uses TRBV24-1 with TRBJ1-4, with D perhaps TRBD1 (6 bases). V was cut by 9 bases and J by 7 bases, with 14 bases left in between. CDR1 and CDR2 (germline): KGHDR, SFDVKD. The CDR3 contains 13 residues. The CDR3 DNA is TGTGCCACCCAAAAGGACAGAGGTGAAAAACTGTTTTTT. This sequence encodes CATQKDRGEKLFF.

Only one count was recorded for this clone. The chain recombines TRBV5-1 with TRBJ1-1, with a possible D match to TRBD1 (6 bases). The V gene's germline CDR1 is SGHRS and CDR2 YFSETQ. The CDR3 runs 15 residues. The V end lost 4 bases, the J end lost 2 bases, and 15 bases lay between the germline ends. This CDR3 is CASSTLGGPNTEAFF. CDR3 DNA: TGCGCCAGCAGCACCCTCGGGGGGCCAAACACTGAAGCTTTCTTT.

The chain carries TRBV3-1 (or the pseudogene TRBV3-2) and TRBJ2-1, with TRBD2 identical over 14 bases. The CDR3 is 18 residues long. Germline-derived CDR1 and CDR2 are LGHDT and YNNKEL (reference sequence). V was pared by 4 bases and J by 1 base, with 6 bases of the junction left unmatched. The CDR3 reads CASSRGLAGGVSYNEQFF. CDR3 nucleotide sequence: TGTGCCAGCAGCCGAGGACTAGCGGGGGGCGTATCCTACAATGAGCAGTTCTTC.

The rearrangement joins TRBV6-2 or TRBV6-3 to TRBJ2-3; 9 bases map to TRBD2. Germline CDR1 and CDR2: MNHEY and SVGEGT. CDR3 size: 14 residues. V was pared by 6 bases and J by 8 bases, with 9 bases of the junction left unmatched. This CDR3 is CASSRRLAEPTQYF. CDR3 bases: TGTGCCAGCAGCCGAAGACTAGCGGAGCCTACGCAGTATTTT.

The chain employs TRBV9 and TRBJ1-2, with 7 bases that match TRBD1. The junction had 9 bases not matched to a gene; V was cut back by 3 bases and J by 4 bases. There are 15 residues in the CDR3. Germline CDR1 reads SGDLS; CDR2 reads YYNGEE. The CDR3 loop is CASSEQTGLAYGYTF. Here the CDR3 DNA reads TGTGCCAGCAGCGAGCAGACAGGGTTGGCCTATGGCTACACCTTC.

CDR3 nucleotides: TGTGCCAGTAGCCCAAGACCCGGGACACTAGGCTCTGGGGCCAACGTCCTGACTTTC. Protein product: CASSPRPGTLGSGANVLTF. The chain employs TRBV19 and TRBJ2-6; D perhaps matches TRBD1 (6 bases). CDR3 length equals 19 residues. V was shortened by 6 bases and J by 0 bases, with 21 bases between the two germline ends. Germline V gene lookup returns CDR1 LNHDA and CDR2 SQIVND (reference sequence).

This clone was seen just once. The chain has TRBV19 and TRBJ1-2; D perhaps matches TRBD1 (6 bases). CDR3 length equals 14 residues. Trimming stripped 7 bases from V and 3 bases from J, with 15 bases between. CDR1 and CDR2 (germline): LNHDA, SQIVND (reference sequence). The CDR3 here is CASTPPDRYYGYTF. The CDR3 DNA is TGTGCCAGTACCCCGCCCGACAGGTACTATGGCTACACCTTC. Full variable domain (remainder filled in from reference TRBV19 and TRBJ1-2): DGGITQSPKYLFRKEGQNVTLSCEQNLNHDAMYWYRQDPGQGLRLIYYSQIVNDFQKGDIAEGYSVSREKKESFPLTVTSAQKNPTAFYLCASTPPDRYYGYTFGSGTRLTVV.